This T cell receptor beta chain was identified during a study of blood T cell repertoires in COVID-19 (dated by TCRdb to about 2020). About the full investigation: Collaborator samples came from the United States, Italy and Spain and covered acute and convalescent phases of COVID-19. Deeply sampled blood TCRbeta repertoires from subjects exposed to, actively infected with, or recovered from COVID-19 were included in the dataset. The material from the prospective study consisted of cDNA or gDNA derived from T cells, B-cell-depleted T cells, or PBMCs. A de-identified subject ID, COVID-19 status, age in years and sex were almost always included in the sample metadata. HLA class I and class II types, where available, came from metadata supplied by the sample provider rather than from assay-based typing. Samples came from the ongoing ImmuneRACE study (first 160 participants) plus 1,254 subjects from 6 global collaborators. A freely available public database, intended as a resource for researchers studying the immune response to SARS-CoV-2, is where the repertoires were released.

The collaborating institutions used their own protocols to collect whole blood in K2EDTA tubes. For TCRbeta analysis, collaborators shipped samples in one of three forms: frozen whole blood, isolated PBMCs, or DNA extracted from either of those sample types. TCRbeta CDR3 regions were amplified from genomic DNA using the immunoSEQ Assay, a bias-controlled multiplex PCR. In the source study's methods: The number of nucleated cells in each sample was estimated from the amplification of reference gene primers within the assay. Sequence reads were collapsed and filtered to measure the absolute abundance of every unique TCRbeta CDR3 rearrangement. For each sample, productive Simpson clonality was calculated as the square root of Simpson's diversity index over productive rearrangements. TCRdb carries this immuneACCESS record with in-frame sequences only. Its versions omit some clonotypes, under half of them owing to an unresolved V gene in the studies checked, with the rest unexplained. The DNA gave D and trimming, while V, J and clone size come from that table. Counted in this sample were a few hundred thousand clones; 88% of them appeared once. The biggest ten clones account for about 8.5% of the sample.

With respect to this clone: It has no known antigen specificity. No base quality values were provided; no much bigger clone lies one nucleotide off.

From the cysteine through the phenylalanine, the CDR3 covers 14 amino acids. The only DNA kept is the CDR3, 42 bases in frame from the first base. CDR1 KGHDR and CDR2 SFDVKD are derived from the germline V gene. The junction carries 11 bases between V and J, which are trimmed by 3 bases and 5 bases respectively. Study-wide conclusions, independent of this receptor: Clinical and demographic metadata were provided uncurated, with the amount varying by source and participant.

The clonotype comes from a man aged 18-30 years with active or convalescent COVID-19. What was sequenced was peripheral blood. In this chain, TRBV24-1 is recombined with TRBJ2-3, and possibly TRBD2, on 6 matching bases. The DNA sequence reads TGTGCCACCAGTGATACGTGGAGGGAAGATACGCAGTATTTT. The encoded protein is CATSDTWREDTQYF.